Below, one T cell receptor (beta chain) is given with its context. What it binds is not known. These data originate in a study of T cell repertoires in cytomegalovirus infection. Overall study context: As its CMV epitopes, the study selected recently identified HLA-C-restricted and well-studied HLA-B-restricted targets.

A single record per CDR3 protein comes from TCRdb applying MiXCR to the reads. The profile shows roughly 160,000 distinct CDR3 sequences, less than 25% of them singletons. The study's findings and limits: Predominance within the ex vivo response was attributable to HLA-C-restricted CMV-specific TCR beta clonotypes.

CDR3 size: 12 residues. CDR1 is SQVTM, CDR2 ANQGSEA, per germline. V was pared by 7 bases and J by 6 bases, with 15 bases between. The V gene is TRBV29-1, the J gene TRBJ2-5; D possibly uses TRBD1 or TRBD2 (5 bases each). The sequence was collected from a human donor in good health (CMV status not recorded). Some clones in this sample may be carry-over from other donors' samples. Source: CD8+ T cells from cultured PBMCs, taken from culture after CMV antigen stimulation. The CDR3 region is CSGWGKQQTQYF. The CDR3 DNA follows: TGCAGCGGTTGGGGGAAACAGCAGACCCAGTACTTC.